These 27 T cell receptor beta chains were all obtained from the same sample, sequenced in a study of a mutant IDH1 vaccine in newly diagnosed glioma. Some clones are missing from TCRdb's copy, which holds only in-frame ones; the method was immunoSEQ multiplex PCR. The data hold roughly 50,000 clones, with roughly 84% observed a single time. Specified time point: week 35, safety follow-up. Doses consisted of 300 ug of mutant IDH1 20-mer peptide each, paired with topical imiquimod. For these TCRs, the target antigens are not known. The sequencing used PBMCs, collected from a glioma patient whose treatment included an IDH1 peptide vaccine. These receptors were collected from a man in his forties with glioma.

To note about this clone: The junction does not match germline at one end; this may be a read error. The chain joins TRBV7-7 to TRBJ1-6; no clear D. Germline CDR1 is SSHAT and CDR2 is FNYEAQ (reference sequence). The length of the CDR3 is 13 residues. CDR3 nucleotides: TGTGCTAGCAGCTTTCCGGCCCATTCACCCCTCCACTTT. Amino acid sequence: CASSFPAHSPLHF.

The chain joins TRBV7-9 to TRBJ1-3, with D unclear. This CDR3 is 16 amino acids long. Trimming cost V 6 bases and J 0 bases, with 15 bases left between them. Germline V gene lookup returns CDR1 SEHNR and CDR2 FQNEAQ (reference sequence). This CDR3 is CASSPMPQSSGNTIYF. Written as DNA, the CDR3 is TGTGCCAGCAGTCCGATGCCCCAGAGCTCTGGAAACACCATATATTTT.

This clone was detected only a few times. The rearrangement joins TRBV2 to TRBJ2-7; perhaps D is TRBD1 or TRBD2 (5 bases each). The germline V and J ends were trimmed by 6 bases and 2 bases, with 17 bases remaining between them. This CDR3 region has 15 residues. Germline V gene sequence: CDR1 SNHLY, CDR2 FYNNEI. CDR3 sequence (DNA): TGTGCCAGCAGGGACGTGGTAGAGGGACCCTACGAGCAGTACTTC. The encoded protein is CASRDVVEGPYEQYF.

This chain joins TRBV4-1 and TRBJ2-7; possible D gene TRBD1, 6 bases. From germline, CDR1 is MGHRA and CDR2 YSYEKL. The CDR3 extends over 14 amino acids. With 0 bases removed from V and 3 bases from J, the gap between germline ends came to 9 bases. The CDR3 bases are TGCGCCAGCAGCCAAGAGGGCAGGGGCTACGAGCAGTACTTC. It encodes CASSQEGRGYEQYF.

This chain uses TRBV7-9 with TRBJ2-2; D is undetermined. Germline CDR1 SEHNR, CDR2 FQNEAQ (reference sequence). The V gene lost 3 bases and the J gene lost 1 base, with 6 bases spanning the gap. The CDR3 has 14 residues. This chain's CDR3 is CASSLQGNTGELFF. Written as DNA, the CDR3 is TGTGCCAGCAGCTTGCAAGGGAACACCGGGGAGCTGTTTTTT.

The chain's CDR3 is CASSTLWGADEQYF. In DNA, the CDR3 is TGTGCCAGCAGTACCCTCTGGGGGGCTGACGAGCAGTACTTC. The chain carries TRBV27 and TRBJ2-7; D assignment may be TRBD1 or TRBD2 (6 bases each). Trimming pared 5 bases from V and 5 bases from J, leaving 16 bases between. The length of the CDR3 is 14 residues. CDR1 and CDR2 (germline): MNHEY, SMNVEV (reference sequence).

This clone occurred once. The rearrangement uses TRBV19 and TRBJ1-5, with D tentatively TRBD1 (5 bases). The CDR3 covers 14 residues. Germline assignment: CDR1 LNHDA and CDR2 SQIVND (reference sequence). Trimming removed 3 bases from V and 1 base from J, with 7 bases in between. As DNA, the CDR3 is TGTGCCAGTAGTATGGGGGGGAGCAATCAGCCCCAGCATTTT. It yields the protein CASSMGGSNQPQHF.

This clone was seen a handful of times. The chain couples TRBV25-1 to TRBJ2-1, with D tentatively TRBD2 (5 bases). Trimming cost V 5 bases and J 0 bases, with 5 bases left between them. CDR1 MGHDK and CDR2 SYGVNS come from the germline V gene. The CDR3 is 13 residues long. CDR3 DNA sequence: TGTGCCAGCAGTCGGGACTCCTACAATGAGCAGTTCTTC. Its translation: CASSRDSYNEQFF.

The chain employs TRBV10-3 and TRBJ1-1; 11 positions match TRBD1. This CDR3 region has 17 residues. Per the germline V gene, CDR1 is ENHRY and CDR2 is SYGVKD. The J segment lost 2 bases and the V segment lost 5 bases, leaving 10 bases of the junction unmatched. The CDR3 is CAISPGQGAIGNTEAFF. In nucleotides, the CDR3 is TGTGCCATCAGTCCCGGACAGGGGGCCATAGGAAACACTGAAGCTTTCTTT.

This chain joins TRBV30 and TRBJ2-7; TRBD2 agrees at 7 bases. Germline trimming cut 5 bases from V and 0 bases from J; bases unmatched to any gene: 7. This CDR3 is built from 14 residues. CDR1 is GTSNPN and CDR2 is SVGIG in the germline V gene (reference sequence). CDR3 coding DNA: TGTGCCTGGTCTGTAGCGGGTAGCTCCTACGAGCAGTACTTC. Its protein is CAWSVAGSSYEQYF.

The V and J genes are TRBV27 and TRBJ2-7, with D unresolved. V was clipped by 3 bases and J by 7 bases, with 13 bases between them. CDR3 length equals 13 residues. Per germline, CDR1 MNHEY and CDR2 SMNVEV (reference sequence). The CDR3 DNA is TGTGCCAGCAGTTTGTCGGCAGCGCTTGAGCAGTACTTC. It codes for CASSLSAALEQYF.

The chain couples TRBV15 to TRBJ2-3; D perhaps matches TRBD1 (5 bases). V was pared by 0 bases and J by 3 bases, with 10 bases between. In germline, CDR1 is LNHNV, CDR2 YYDKDF (reference sequence). The length of the CDR3 is 15 residues. Here the CDR3 reads CATSRDPQGTDTQYF. DNA of the CDR3: TGTGCCACCAGCAGAGATCCCCAGGGTACAGATACGCAGTATTTT.

The CDR3 region has the DNA TGTGCCAGCAGCCCGAGGACGTATTCACCCCTCCACTTT. This gives the protein CASSPRTYSPLHF. The rearrangement uses TRBV9 and TRBJ1-6; D gene ambiguous. Germline assignment: CDR1 SGDLS and CDR2 YYNGEE. CDR3 length: 13 residues. Trimming shortened V by 4 bases and J by 8 bases, and 10 bases separated the two germline ends.

The V gene is TRBV6-1, the J gene TRBJ2-4; 12 bases align to TRBD2. With 6 bases clipped from V and 9 bases from J, the junction kept 6 bases outside the gene matches. CDR1 is MNHNS and CDR2 is SASEGT in the germline V gene. The CDR3 totals 14 residues. CDR3: CASRDGTSGPIQYF. For the CDR3, the DNA is TGTGCCAGCAGAGACGGGACTAGCGGGCCCATTCAGTACTTC.

The rearrangement uses TRBV11-2 and TRBJ1-1; D remains unclear. There are 13 residues in the CDR3. The ends were cut back, 1 base at V and 1 base at J, with 4 bases in the middle. Per the germline V gene, CDR1 is SGHAT and CDR2 is FQNNGV. Written as DNA, the CDR3 is TGTGCCAGCAGCTTAGCCCAGAACACTGAAGCTTTCTTT. Its translation: CASSLAQNTEAFF. The full variable domain, with the rest looked up from reference TRBV11-2 and TRBJ1-1, is EAGVAQSPRYKIIEKRQSVAFWCNPISGHATLYWYQQILGQGPKLLIQFQNNGVVDDSQLPKDRFSAERLKGVDSTLKIQPAKLEDSAVYLCASSLAQNTEAFFGQGTRLTVV.

This clone was observed a handful of times. The chain has TRBV21-1 and TRBJ1-5; no DNA check was done on the table's D call, TRBD1. TRBV21-1 is a pseudogene. The length of the CDR3 is 18 residues. CDR3 in amino acids: CASNITGTPNYSNQPQHF. The DNA of the CDR3 is TGTGCCAGCAACATTACCGGGACACCCAATTATAGCAATCAGCCCCAGCATTTT.

The chain combines TRBV18 with TRBJ1-6; D may be TRBD1 (5 bases). Germline CDR1 KGHSH, CDR2 LQKENI. V was cut by 3 bases and J by 5 bases, with 8 bases left in between. This CDR3 region has 14 residues. The CDR3 loop is CASSPGVNNSPLHF. The CDR3 region has the DNA TGTGCCAGCTCACCGGGGGTGAATAATTCACCCCTCCACTTT.

The V and J genes are TRBV5-4 and TRBJ1-1; 11 bases align to TRBD1. V lost 2 bases, J lost 1 base, and 4 bases stayed unmatched. This CDR3 has 16 residues. CDR1 SGHNT and CDR2 YYREEE come from the germline V gene (reference sequence). Here the CDR3 reads CASSFLDRGPNTEAFF. CDR3 sequence (DNA): TGTGCCAGCAGCTTTTTGGACAGGGGGCCGAACACTGAAGCTTTCTTT.

The chain is built from TRBV20-1 and TRBJ1-2; D call uncertain. CDR3 length: 11 residues. Germline CDR1 reads DFQATT; CDR2 reads SNEGSKA (reference sequence). The V end was cut by 0 bases, the J end by 5 bases, with 4 bases between. CDR3 sequence (DNA): TGCAGTGCTAGAGATTCTTATGGCTACACCTTC. It translates to CSARDSYGYTF.

The chain joins TRBV7-9 to TRBJ1-2, with D tentatively TRBD1 (5 bases). V gave up 4 bases and J gave up 2 bases, with 11 bases separating them. CDR1 SEHNR and CDR2 FQNEAQ come from the germline V gene (reference sequence). The CDR3 is made up of 14 amino acids. Here the CDR3 reads CASSSGTLNYGYTF. The CDR3 DNA reads TGTGCCAGCAGCTCGGGGACGTTGAACTATGGCTACACCTTC.

The sample holds one count of this clone. The CDR3 spells CASSYSSGGGINEQFF. CDR3 DNA: TGTGCCAGCAGTTACTCTAGCGGGGGGGGGATCAATGAGCAGTTCTTC. V is TRBV6-5 and J is TRBJ2-1, with 11 bases fitting TRBD2. Looked up from germline, CDR1 is MNHEY and CDR2 is SVGAGI. The CDR3 runs to 16 residues. The trim removed 0 bases at V and 6 bases at J, leaving 4 bases unmatched.

The rearrangement links TRBV5-1 to TRBJ2-1; no reliable D call. CDR1 and CDR2 from the germline V gene are SGHRS and YFSETQ. The CDR3 is 12 amino acids. The ends were cut back, 4 bases at V and 4 bases at J, with 6 bases in the middle. CDR3 region: CASSLRYNEQFF. The CDR3, as DNA: TGCGCCAGCAGCCTTCGGTACAATGAGCAGTTCTTC.

This clone was seen a handful of times. The rearrangement joins TRBV6-1 to TRBJ1-6, with D possibly matching TRBD1 (5 bases). The V and J ends lost 5 bases and 6 bases respectively, with 11 bases between them. This CDR3 contains 14 residues. Germline CDR1 is MNHNS and CDR2 is SASEGT. The CDR3, as DNA: TGTGCCAGCAGTTCGAGGGGAGGTAATTCACCCCTCCACTTT. Translation: CASSSRGGNSPLHF.

Details on this clone: This sample also contains other DNA sequences that code for the same CDR3. The CDR3 sequence is CAWMGSGQETQYF. CDR3 coding DNA: TGTGCCTGGATGGGCTCAGGACAAGAGACCCAGTACTTC. The rearrangement joins TRBV30 to TRBJ2-5, with D unresolved. The CDR3 runs 13 residues. CDR1 GTSNPN and CDR2 SVGIG come from the germline V gene (reference sequence). Trimming shortened V by 4 bases and J by 2 bases, and 11 bases separated the two germline ends.

The chain employs TRBV5-1 and TRBJ2-7, with TRBD1 matching 9 bases. The CDR3 is 15 residues long. Germline assignment: CDR1 SGHRS and CDR2 YFSETQ. J lost 7 bases, V lost 4 bases, and 12 bases had no gene match. The CDR3 sequence: CASSPAGTGFNEQYF. The CDR3, as DNA: TGCGCCAGCAGCCCTGCCGGGACAGGGTTTAATGAGCAGTACTTC. Full variable domain (outside the CDR3, taken from reference TRBV5-1 and TRBJ2-7): KAGVTQTPRYLIKTRGQQVTLSCSPISGHRSVSWYQQTPGQGLQFLFEYFSETQRNKGNFPGRFSGRQFSNSRSEMNVSTLELGDSALYLCASSPAGTGFNEQYFGPGTRLTVT.

This sequence joins TRBV4-1 and TRBJ2-3; 10 nucleotides match TRBD1. With 1 base clipped from V and 2 bases from J, the junction kept 9 bases outside the gene matches. Germline V CDR1 and CDR2: MGHRA, YSYEKL. The CDR3 length is 18 residues. CDR3 residues: CASSQVSVGTGDTDTQYF. In DNA form, the CDR3 reads TGCGCCAGCAGCCAAGTCTCAGTTGGGACAGGGGACACAGATACGCAGTATTTT.

This sequence joins TRBV6-1 and TRBJ1-5; TRBD1 matches 7 bases. Germline V gene data show CDR1 as MNHNS and CDR2 as SASEGT. The trim removed 6 bases at V and 3 bases at J, leaving 5 bases unmatched. The length of the CDR3 is 14 residues. The CDR3 loop is CASRGGQNNQPQHF. The CDR3 DNA reads TGTGCCAGCAGGGGGGGACAGAACAATCAGCCCCAGCATTTT.